These 32 T cell receptor beta chains came from one sample sequenced in a study of CD8+CD57+ T cells in acquired aplastic anemia. Researchers used genomic DNA as the template to profile TCR beta VDJ and CDR3. TCRdb ran MiXCR on the reads and lists one entry per CDR3 protein. The sample shows roughly 180,000 distinct CDR3 sequences, 63% of them seen only once. By flow cytometry, patients selected for sequencing had shown an expansion of CD8+CD57+ cells. The sequencing input was sorted CD4+, CD8+, or CD8+CD57+ T cells (not recorded which) from PBMCs. All receptors derive from a human donor with aplastic anemia.

The genes are TRBV19 and TRBJ2-1; 7 nucleotides line up with TRBD1. CDR1 is LNHDA, CDR2 SQIVND, per germline (reference sequence). V trimming: 5 bases; J trimming: 0 bases; junction bases outside the gene matches: 1. CDR3 length equals 14 residues. CDR3 loop: CASSWTGSYNEQFF. CDR3 sequence (DNA): TGTGCCAGTAGTTGGACAGGCTCCTACAATGAGCAGTTCTTC. Full variable domain (remainder filled in from reference TRBV19 and TRBJ2-1): DGGITQSPKYLFRKEGQNVTLSCEQNLNHDAMYWYRQDPGQGLRLIYYSQIVNDFQKGDIAEGYSVSREKKESFPLTVTSAQKNPTAFYLCASSWTGSYNEQFFGPGTRLTVL.

Details on this clonotype: The germline gene is not matched at one end of the junction; a read error may be the cause. The chain is built from TRBV7-3 and TRBJ1-2; D gene uncertain. Germline assignment: CDR1 SGHTA and CDR2 FQGTGA. CDR3 size: 17 residues. CDR3 nucleotides: TGCGCCAGCAGCCAAGATTCAGGACTAGCCAAAAACTATGGCTACACCTTC. As protein: CASSQDSGLAKNYGYTF.

Concerning this clonotype: One end of the junction does not line up with germline, which may come from a read error. This chain links TRBV15 with TRBJ2-3, with D perhaps matching TRBD1 or TRBD2 (6 bases each). Per germline, CDR1 LNHNV and CDR2 YYDKDF (reference sequence). The CDR3 covers 14 residues. CDR3 nucleotides: TGTGCCACCAGGACGGTCGGGGGCACAGATACGCGGTATTTT. This sequence encodes CATRTVGGTDTRYF.

This clonotype was picked up many times. V is TRBV5-5 and J is TRBJ1-1; D is unclear. The V gene lost 0 bases and the J gene lost 5 bases, with 8 bases spanning the gap. The V gene's germline CDR1 is SGHKS and CDR2 YYEKEE (reference sequence). The CDR3 is 13 amino acids. In DNA, the CDR3 is TGTGCCAGCAGCTTGGGTACGGGGACTGAAGCTTTCTTT. Protein sequence: CASSLGTGTEAFF.

The rearrangement uses TRBV15 and TRBJ1-2; 9 nucleotides match TRBD1. Losses at the gene ends were 4 bases for V and 11 bases for J; bases not matched to a gene: 11. The CDR3 sequence is 14 residues long. Per germline, CDR1 LNHNV and CDR2 YYDKDF (reference sequence). CDR3 residues: CATSKDRDRVGYTF. The CDR3 DNA is TGTGCCACCAGCAAAGACCGGGACAGGGTAGGGTACACCTTC.

This clonotype has a handful of counts. The CDR3, as DNA: TGTGCCAGCAGCTTAAGCCTGGGGGAGACCCAGTACTTC. Residues: CASSLSLGETQYF. J is TRBJ2-5 and V is TRBV7-3; D is undetermined. The CDR3 loop spans 13 amino acids. In germline, CDR1 is SGHTA, CDR2 FQGTGA. Trimming stripped 1 base from V and 5 bases from J, with 8 bases between.

This clonotype came up once. The rearrangement links TRBV7-9 to TRBJ1-2, with TRBD1 identical over 7 bases. V lost 3 bases to trimming and J lost 2 bases; unmatched junction nucleotides: 9. The CDR3 totals 16 residues. Germline assignment: CDR1 SEHNR and CDR2 FQNEAQ (reference sequence). This CDR3 is CASSFDETGRNYGYTF. The CDR3 coding sequence is TGTGCCAGCAGCTTTGACGAGACAGGGAGGAACTATGGCTACACCTTC.

This clonotype occurred many times. The rearrangement uses TRBV5-1 and TRBJ2-1; D gene uncertain. V gave up 0 bases and J gave up 6 bases, with 13 bases separating them. Germline V CDR1 and CDR2: SGHRS, YFSETQ. The CDR3 spans 15 residues. CDR3 loop: CASSLGGRSSNEQFF. In DNA, the CDR3 is TGCGCCAGCAGCTTGGGTGGGCGCAGTAGCAATGAGCAGTTCTTC.

The chain couples TRBV7-9 to TRBJ1-1; D remains unclear. The CDR3 has 15 residues. Deletions cut 1 base from V and 1 base from J, with 10 bases between. Germline CDR1 reads SEHNR; CDR2 reads FQNEAQ (reference sequence). The DNA for the CDR3 is TGTGCCAGCAGCTTAGGTGCACAACAGAACACTGAAGCTTTCTTT. Its protein is CASSLGAQQNTEAFF.

The chain recombines TRBV4-1 with TRBJ2-1; 15 positions agree with TRBD2. CDR1 MGHRA and CDR2 YSYEKL come from the germline V gene. This CDR3 spans 17 amino acids. The V gene end was trimmed by 1 base and the J gene end by 12 bases; junction bases not matched to a gene: 10. CDR3 in amino acids: CASSQARTSGGADTQFF. The CDR3 DNA is TGCGCCAGCAGCCAAGCCCGGACTAGCGGGGGGGCAGATACGCAGTTCTTC.

This clonotype appeared many times. The gene calls are TRBV15 and TRBJ1-3, with TRBD1 identical over 7 bases. J was trimmed by 4 bases and V by 1 base; bases with no gene match: 19. Looked up from germline, CDR1 is LNHNV and CDR2 is YYDKDF (reference sequence). The CDR3 contains 20 residues. Here the CDR3 reads CATSRAKTGNVRLAGNTIYF. In DNA form, the CDR3 reads TGTGCCACCAGCAGAGCCAAGACAGGGAACGTCCGTCTAGCGGGAAACACCATATATTTT.

The CDR3 sequence: CASSQPDVPLRHF. The DNA of the CDR3 is TGTGCCAGCAGTCAACCCGACGTTCCCCTCCGTCACTTT. This rearrangement joins TRBV6-6 to TRBJ1-6; D is undetermined. V gave up 5 bases and J gave up 19 bases, with 21 bases separating them. CDR3 length equals 13 residues. Germline V gene sequence: CDR1 MNHNY, CDR2 SVGAGI (reference sequence).

Notes on this clonotype: This CDR3 is missing its conserved last phenylalanine or tryptophan, likely due to a read error. J is TRBJ2-2 and V is TRBV6-6, with unresolved D. V was shortened by 6 bases and J by 6 bases, with 8 bases between the two germline ends. CDR3 length: 12 residues. The germline V gene encodes CDR1 MNHNY and CDR2 SVGAGI (reference sequence). CDR3 in amino acids: CASRGGAGELFL. The DNA of the CDR3 is TGTGCCAGCAGAGGCGGAGCCGGGGAGCTGTTTCTT.

Comments on this clonotype: One end of the junction does not line up with germline, which may come from a read error. This chain joins TRBV10-2 and TRBJ2-5; D is unclear. CDR3 size: 9 residues. Germline assignment: CDR1 WSHSY and CDR2 SAAADI. CDR3 region: CASSEIQYF. For the CDR3, the DNA is TGCGCCAGCAGTGAGATCCAGTACTTC.

This clonotype was found many times. The CDR3 DNA follows: TGTGCCAGCAGCCAAGGGACAGCCATCTCGGGATACGAGCAGTACTTC. This encodes CASSQGTAISGYEQYF. The chain is built from TRBV5-8 and TRBJ2-7; 7 positions agree with TRBD1. Germline-derived CDR1 and CDR2 are SGHTS and YDEGEE. CDR3 size: 16 residues. Losses at the gene ends were 4 bases for V and 4 bases for J; bases not matched to a gene: 14.

This chain joins TRBV20-1 and TRBJ2-3, with 9 bases that match TRBD2. From germline, CDR1 is DFQATT and CDR2 SNEGSKA (reference sequence). V trimming: 6 bases; J trimming: 0 bases; junction bases outside the gene matches: 10. This CDR3 is 16 amino acids long. The chain's CDR3 is CSAQLAGLASTDTQYF. The DNA for the CDR3 is TGCAGTGCACAGCTAGCGGGACTAGCTAGCACAGATACGCAGTATTTT.

About this clonotype itself: At one end, the junction sequence differs from germline, possibly due to a read error. The genes are TRBV5-5 and TRBJ1-1; 9 positions agree with TRBD1. The germline gives CDR1 SGHKS, CDR2 YYEKEE (reference sequence). There are 14 residues in the CDR3. In DNA form, the CDR3 reads TGCGCCAGCCACAGGGGGCGGGGGAACACTGAAGCTTTCTTT. It translates to CASHRGRGNTEAFF.

This clonotype was detected ten times or more. The chain couples TRBV9 to TRBJ1-1; D remains unclear. V lost 3 bases and J lost 3, with 12 bases in between. The germline CDR1 and CDR2 sequences are SGDLS and YYNGEE. The CDR3 has 14 amino acids. CDR3 protein: CASSERGLDTEAFF. CDR3 coding DNA: TGTGCCAGCAGCGAAAGAGGATTGGACACTGAAGCTTTCTTT.

This rearrangement joins TRBV7-2 to TRBJ1-1; no clear D. Trimming left V 3 bases short and J 10 bases short, with 12 bases between. The CDR3 is 12 amino acids. Germline V gene data show CDR1 as SGHTA and CDR2 as FQGNSA. This CDR3 is CASSLGSVLAFF. CDR3 DNA: TGTGCCAGCAGCTTGGGATCCGTTCTAGCTTTCTTT.

This chain connects TRBV20-1 to TRBJ1-5; D is possibly TRBD1 (5 bases). Deletions cut 5 bases from V and 2 bases from J, with 13 bases between. The CDR3 contains 14 residues. Germline lookup yields CDR1 DFQATT and CDR2 SNEGSKA (reference sequence). The DNA for the CDR3 is TGCAGTGCTCCCCACCCGGGGGGCAATCAGCCCCAGCATTTT. Its protein is CSAPHPGGNQPQHF.

Notes on this clonotype: No conserved phenylalanine or tryptophan is present at the end of the CDR3, so a read error is the likely explanation. The CDR3: CATSIWVSSYNEQFL. CDR3 bases: TGTGCCACCAGCATTTGGGTCAGCTCCTACAATGAGCAGTTCCTC. The J gene is TRBJ2-1, the V gene TRBV15; D is unresolved. V was trimmed by 4 bases and J by 0 bases, leaving 10 bases between them. CDR3 size: 15 residues. Germline loops: CDR1 LNHNV, CDR2 YYDKDF (reference sequence).

The chain joins TRBV2 to TRBJ1-2; the D is unclear. CDR1 is SNHLY, CDR2 FYNNEI, per germline. The CDR3 is 15 residues long. V lost 1 base and J 4 bases, leaving 13 bases between the germline ends. The CDR3: CASSEVLVAAYGYTF. The DNA of the CDR3 is TGTGCCAGCAGTGAAGTGCTTGTGGCAGCCTATGGCTACACCTTC.

This chain joins TRBV4-2 and TRBJ1-1; tentatively, D is TRBD1 (5 bases). Trimming cost V 0 bases and J 4 bases, with 9 bases left between them. CDR1 and CDR2 from the germline V gene are LGHNA and YNFKEQ. The CDR3 loop spans 14 amino acids. CDR3 nucleotides: TGTGCCAGCAGCCAAGAGATTGGGGGCACTGAAGCTTTCTTT. It specifies CASSQEIGGTEAFF.

The chain combines TRBV10-3 with TRBJ1-2; TRBD1 is a possible D gene (5 bases). This CDR3 spans 14 amino acids. V was shortened by 0 bases and J by 4 bases, with 9 bases between the two germline ends. Germline CDR1 ENHRY, CDR2 SYGVKD. CDR3 region: CAISESVGGYGYTF. The CDR3 DNA reads as TGTGCCATCAGTGAGTCTGTTGGGGGCTATGGCTACACCTTC.

This clonotype was seen many times. The chain is built from TRBV5-1 and TRBJ2-7; TRBD1 is a possible D gene (6 bases). The CDR3 is 14 amino acids. V was trimmed by 4 bases and J by 0 bases, leaving 11 bases between them. Germline CDR1 SGHRS, CDR2 YFSETQ. The chain's CDR3 is CASSPRDTSYEQYF. The CDR3 region has the DNA TGCGCCAGCAGCCCAAGGGACACCTCCTACGAGCAGTACTTC.

This clonotype was detected many times. The rearrangement joins TRBV4-1 to TRBJ2-3, with D unclear. There are 13 residues in the CDR3. Germline lookup yields CDR1 MGHRA and CDR2 YSYEKL. With 4 bases removed from V and 4 bases from J, the gap between germline ends came to 9 bases. The CDR3 DNA reads as TGCGCCAGCAGCCGGATAATAGCAGATACGCAGTATTTT. Translated: CASSRIIADTQYF.

The chain employs TRBV2 and TRBJ1-1; D gene ambiguous. The CDR3 has 12 amino acids. V was trimmed by 3 bases and J by 3 bases, leaving 5 bases between them. Germline-derived CDR1 and CDR2 are SNHLY and FYNNEI. CDR3 residues: CASSDPHTEAFF. In nucleotides, the CDR3 is TGTGCCAGCAGTGATCCCCACACTGAAGCTTTCTTT.

On this clonotype itself: A much larger clone differs from this one at a single base, so this may be a read error. This chain joins TRBV2 and TRBJ2-7; 9 bases line up with TRBD2. The CDR3 sequence is 16 residues long. From germline, CDR1 is SNHLY and CDR2 FYNNEI. The CDR3 sequence: CASSQASGEGYNEQYF. CDR3 nucleotide sequence: TGCGCCAGCAGCCAAGCTAGCGGGGAGGGTTACAATGAGCAGTACTTC.

V is TRBV27 and J is TRBJ2-7; 7 nucleotides match TRBD2. This CDR3 has 14 residues. Germline V gives CDR1 MNHEY, CDR2 SMNVEV (reference sequence). V gave up 5 bases and J gave up 5 bases; unmatched junction bases: 9. The CDR3 protein is CASSIPRLADEQYF. CDR3 in DNA: TGTGCCAGCAGTATCCCGCGGCTAGCGGACGAGCAGTACTTC.

In its sample, this clonotype was seen a few times. This chain's CDR3 is CSADVDYGYTF. The CDR3 region has the DNA TGCAGTGCAGACGTAGACTATGGCTACACCTTC. The chain links TRBV20-1 to TRBJ1-2, with D hard to call. Between the trimmed V and J ends, which lost 6 bases and 3 bases, there was a span of 8 bases. Germline loops: CDR1 DFQATT, CDR2 SNEGSKA (reference sequence). The CDR3 has 11 residues.

In nucleotides, the CDR3 is TGTGCCACCAGCAGAGTGGCGGGAGCCAGGGAGACCCAGTACTTC. Encoded protein: CATSRVAGARETQYF. The chain joins TRBV15 to TRBJ2-5, with 7 bases identical to TRBD2. Germline-derived CDR1 and CDR2 are LNHNV and YYDKDF (reference sequence). The CDR3 spans 15 residues. Unmatched junction bases numbered 7, after V lost 1 base and J lost 5 bases. Full variable domain (remainder filled in from reference TRBV15 and TRBJ2-5): DAMVIQNPRYQVTQFGKPVTLSCSQTLNHNVMYWYQQKSSQAPKLLFHYYDKDFNNEADTPDNFQSRRPNTSFCFLDIRSPGLGDTAMYLCATSRVAGARETQYFGPGTRLLVL.

This clonotype has a count of ten or more. The chain is built from TRBV9 and TRBJ1-3, with D possibly TRBD1 on 5 matching bases. V was cut by 4 bases and J by 4 bases, with 15 bases left in between. This CDR3 is 15 amino acids long. Germline V lookup: CDR1 SGDLS, CDR2 YYNGEE. As DNA, the CDR3 is TGTGCCAGCAGCCACGGACTTCCAGGGGGAAACACCATATATTTT. This gives the protein CASSHGLPGGNTIYF.